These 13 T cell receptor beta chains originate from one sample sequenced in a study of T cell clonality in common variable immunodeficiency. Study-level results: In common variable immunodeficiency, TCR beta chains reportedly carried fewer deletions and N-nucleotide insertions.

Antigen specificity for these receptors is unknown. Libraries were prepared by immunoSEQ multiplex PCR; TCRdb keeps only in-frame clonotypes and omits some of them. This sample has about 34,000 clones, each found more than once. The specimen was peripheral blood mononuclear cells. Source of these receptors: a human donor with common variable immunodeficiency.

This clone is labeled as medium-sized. CDR3 sequence reads: CSAREQINQPQHF. The sequenced CDR3 bases are TGCAGTGCTAGAGAGCAGATCAATCAGCCC. The V and J genes are TRBV20-1 and TRBJ1-5; D not certain. The read halts 3 residues ahead of the CDR3 end, with the missing end drawn from the germline J gene. The V and J ends lost 0 bases and 3 bases respectively, with 6 bases between them. The germline CDR1 and CDR2 sequences are DFQATT and SNEGSKA (reference sequence). The CDR3 has 13 residues.

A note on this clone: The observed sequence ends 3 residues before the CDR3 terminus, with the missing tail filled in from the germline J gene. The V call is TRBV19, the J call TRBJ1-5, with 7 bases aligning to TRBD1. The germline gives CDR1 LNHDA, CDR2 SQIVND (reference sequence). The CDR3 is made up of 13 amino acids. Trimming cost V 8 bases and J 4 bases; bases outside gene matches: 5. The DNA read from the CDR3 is TGTGCCAGTGGCCGGGACAGTAATCAGCCC. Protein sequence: CASGRDSNQP. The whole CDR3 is CASGRDSNQPQHF.

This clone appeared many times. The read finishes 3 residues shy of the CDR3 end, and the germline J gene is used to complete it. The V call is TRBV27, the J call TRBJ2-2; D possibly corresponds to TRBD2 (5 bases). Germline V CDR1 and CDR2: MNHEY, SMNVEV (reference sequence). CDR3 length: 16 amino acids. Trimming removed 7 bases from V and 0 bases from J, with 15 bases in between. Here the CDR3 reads CASTGMDSANTGELFF. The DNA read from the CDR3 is TGTGCCAGCACCGGGATGGACTCCGCGAACACCGGGGAG.

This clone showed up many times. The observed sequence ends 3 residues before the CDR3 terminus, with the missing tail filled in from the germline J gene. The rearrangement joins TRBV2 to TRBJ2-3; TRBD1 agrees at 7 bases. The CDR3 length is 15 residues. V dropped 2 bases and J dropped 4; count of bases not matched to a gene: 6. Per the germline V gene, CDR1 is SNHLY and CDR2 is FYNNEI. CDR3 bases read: TGTGCCAGCAGTGAACAGGGGGTTGTATCAGATACG. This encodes CASSEQGVVSDT. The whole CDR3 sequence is CASSEQGVVSDTQYF.

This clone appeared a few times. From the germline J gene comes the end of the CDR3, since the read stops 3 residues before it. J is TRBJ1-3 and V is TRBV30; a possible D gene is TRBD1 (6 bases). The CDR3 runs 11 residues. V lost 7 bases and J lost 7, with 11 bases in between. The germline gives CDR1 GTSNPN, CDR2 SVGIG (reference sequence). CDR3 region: CAYYRVNTIYF. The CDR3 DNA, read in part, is TGTGCCTACTACAGGGTGAACACC.

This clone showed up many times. The CDR3 loop reads CASSEWAGGGTEAFF. The DNA read from the CDR3 is TGTGCCAGCAGTGAATGGGCTGGGGGGGGCACTGAA. V and J are TRBV6-1 and TRBJ1-1; the D gene is possibly TRBD1 (5 bases). The sequenced fragment ends 3 residues before the CDR3 boundary, so the rest is inferred from the germline J gene. Trimming pared 2 bases from V and 4 bases from J, leaving 14 bases between. Germline loops: CDR1 MNHNS, CDR2 SASEGT. The CDR3 is made up of 15 amino acids.

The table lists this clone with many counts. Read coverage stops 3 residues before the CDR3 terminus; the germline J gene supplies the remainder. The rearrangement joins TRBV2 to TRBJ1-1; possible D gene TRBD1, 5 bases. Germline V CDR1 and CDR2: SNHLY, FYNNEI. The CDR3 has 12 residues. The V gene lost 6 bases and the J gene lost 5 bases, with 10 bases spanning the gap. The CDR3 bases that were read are TGTGCCAGCAGAAGGGGTACGACTGAA. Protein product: CASRRGTTE. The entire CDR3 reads CASRRGTTEAFF.

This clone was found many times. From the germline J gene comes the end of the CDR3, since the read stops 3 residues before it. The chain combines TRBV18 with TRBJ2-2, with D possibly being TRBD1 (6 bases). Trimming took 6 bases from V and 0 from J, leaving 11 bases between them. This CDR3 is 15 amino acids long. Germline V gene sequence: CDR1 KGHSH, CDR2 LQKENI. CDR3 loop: CASSLRTANTGELFF. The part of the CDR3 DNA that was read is TGTGCCAGCTCTCTAAGGACAGCGAACACCGGGGAG.

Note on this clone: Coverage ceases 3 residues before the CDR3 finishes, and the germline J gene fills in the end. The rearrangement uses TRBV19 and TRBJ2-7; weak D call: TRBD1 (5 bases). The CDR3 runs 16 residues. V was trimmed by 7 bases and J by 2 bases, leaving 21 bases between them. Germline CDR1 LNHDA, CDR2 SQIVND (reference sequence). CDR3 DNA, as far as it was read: TGTGCCAGTAACCCTCTAACCCCCCCAGGGCCCTACGAG. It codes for CASNPLTPPGPYE. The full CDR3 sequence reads CASNPLTPPGPYEQYF.

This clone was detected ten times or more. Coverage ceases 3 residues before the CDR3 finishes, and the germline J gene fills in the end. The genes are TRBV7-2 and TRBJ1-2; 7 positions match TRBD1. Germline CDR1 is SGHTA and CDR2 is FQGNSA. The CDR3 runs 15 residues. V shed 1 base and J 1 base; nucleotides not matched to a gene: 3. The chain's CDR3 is CASSLGQGHNYGYTF. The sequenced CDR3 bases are TGTGCCAGCAGCTTAGGACAGGGACATAACTATGGC.

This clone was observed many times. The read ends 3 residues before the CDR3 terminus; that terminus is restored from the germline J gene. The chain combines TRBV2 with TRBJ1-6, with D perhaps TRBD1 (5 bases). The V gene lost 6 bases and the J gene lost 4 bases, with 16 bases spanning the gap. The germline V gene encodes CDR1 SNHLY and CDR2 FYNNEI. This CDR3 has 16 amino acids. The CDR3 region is CASRASGGRYNSPLHF. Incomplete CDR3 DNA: TGTGCCAGCAGGGCCAGCGGGGGACGGTATAATTCACCC.

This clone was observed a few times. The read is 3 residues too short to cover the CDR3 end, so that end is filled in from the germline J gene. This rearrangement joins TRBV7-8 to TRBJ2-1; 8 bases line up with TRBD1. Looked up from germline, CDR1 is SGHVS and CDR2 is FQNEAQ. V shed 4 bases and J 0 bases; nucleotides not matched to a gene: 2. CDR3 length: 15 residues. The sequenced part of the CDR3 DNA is TGTGCCAGCAGCTCGGACAGGGCCTCCTACAATGAG. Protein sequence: CASSSDRASYNE. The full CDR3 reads CASSSDRASYNEQFF.

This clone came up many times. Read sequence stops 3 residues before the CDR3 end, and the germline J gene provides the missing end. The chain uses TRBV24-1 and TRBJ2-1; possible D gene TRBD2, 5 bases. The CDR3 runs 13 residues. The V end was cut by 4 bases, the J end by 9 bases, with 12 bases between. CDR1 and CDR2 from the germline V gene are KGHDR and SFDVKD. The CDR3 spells CATSELTTTEQFF. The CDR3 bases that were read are TGTGCCACCAGTGAATTGACTACGACTGAG.